This TCR beta chain emerged from a study of shared clonotypes between healthy human individuals. General observations from the study: The diversity represented, both genetic and in exposure history, was limited by few donors.

For unsorted PBMC, around 270 ng DNA per replicate equaled 25,000 to 30,000 T cell genomes. Authors' processing steps: Filtering was not the same, since immunoSEQ gave junction-only sequences without quality scores. Only in-frame clones appear in the TCRdb table, and some are missing; sequencing was by immunoSEQ multiplex PCR. V, J and clone size are taken as reported in that table, and D and trimming were inferred from the DNA itself. The sample includes more than 400,000 clones, more than 65% of them seen just once. Within Nashville, Tennessee resided all donors, each a Caucasian adult. The CDR3 sequence is 15 residues long. Per germline, CDR1 SSHAT and CDR2 FNYEAQ (reference sequence). The V and J ends lost 4 bases and 6 bases, in that order; junction bases with no gene match: 3. In regard to this clone: The antigen is undetermined.

This sequence originates from a woman between 40 and 50 years old in good health. Some clones in this sample may be carry-over from other donors' samples. Specimen: PBMCs. This chain joins TRBV7-7 and TRBJ2-1; 13 bases map to TRBD2. CDR3 nucleotides: TGTGCCAGCAGCTCTGGACTAGCGGGAGTCAATGAGCAGTTCTTC. Translating gives CASSSGLAGVNEQFF. Based on the CDR3 plus reference TRBV7-7 and TRBJ2-1, the full variable domain is GAGVSQSPRYKVTKRGQDVTLRCDPISSHATLYWYQQALGQGPEFLTYFNYEAQPDKSGLPSDRFSAERPEGSISTLTIQRTEQRDSAMYRCASSSGLAGVNEQFFGPGTRLTVL.